Below are 15 T cell receptor beta chains sequenced from a single sample in a study of blood T cell repertoires in COVID-19. Some clones are missing from TCRdb's copy, which holds only in-frame ones; the method was immunoSEQ multiplex PCR. The repertoire holds a few hundred thousand clones, roughly 85% seen once, with around 6.3% in the top ten. The sample consisted of PBMCs or T cells enriched from blood (not recorded which). The source is a woman aged 45-59 years who had been exposed to COVID-19.

J is TRBJ2-6 and V is TRBV10-3; D might be TRBD1 (6 bases). The CDR3 length is 15 residues. The germline V and J ends were trimmed by 8 bases and 0 bases, with 11 bases remaining between them. Germline CDR1 and CDR2: ENHRY and SYGVKD. The CDR3 DNA reads TGTGCCATCGCAGGGGCGCTCTCTGGGGCCAACGTCCTGACTTTC. Translating gives CAIAGALSGANVLTF.

The CDR3 DNA is TGTGCCAGTAGTATCTCAGACAGCCCGATCTACGAGCAGTACTTC. Its translation: CASSISDSPIYEQYF. The chain recombines TRBV19 with TRBJ2-7; a possible D gene is TRBD1 (5 bases). Trimming stripped 3 bases from V and 3 bases from J, with 15 bases between. This CDR3 spans 15 amino acids. Germline loops: CDR1 LNHDA, CDR2 SQIVND (reference sequence).

In this sample, this clone turned up a few times. This sequence joins TRBV7-9 and TRBJ1-2; TRBD1 aligns across 7 bases. Looked up from germline, CDR1 is SEHNR and CDR2 is FQNEAQ (reference sequence). V shed 1 base and J 6 bases; nucleotides not matched to a gene: 14. The CDR3 is 17 residues long. The CDR3 loop reads CASSLDYSTGELDGYTF. The DNA for the CDR3 is TGTGCCAGCAGCTTAGACTATAGCACAGGGGAATTGGATGGCTACACCTTC.

J is TRBJ2-1 and V is TRBV6-5; possible D gene TRBD2, 5 bases. This CDR3 comprises 11 residues. Trimming shortened V by 5 bases and J by 9 bases, and 8 bases separated the two germline ends. Looked up from germline, CDR1 is MNHEY and CDR2 is SVGAGI. CDR3 sequence reads: CASSRGSEQFF. The CDR3 nucleotides read TGTGCCAGCAGTCGGGGTAGTGAGCAGTTCTTC.

This clone was recorded only once. This chain uses TRBV10-3 with TRBJ1-3; maybe TRBD1 (6 bases). Germline V CDR1 and CDR2: ENHRY, SYGVKD. The CDR3 has 16 amino acids. Deletions cut 5 bases from V and 3 bases from J, with 17 bases between. The CDR3 sequence: CAISPPGGAGGNTIYF. In DNA, the CDR3 is TGTGCCATCAGTCCCCCGGGGGGCGCGGGTGGAAACACCATATATTTT.

This clone was seen only a few times. This chain connects TRBV19 to TRBJ1-2; maybe TRBD1 (5 bases). CDR3 size: 14 residues. With 5 bases removed from V and 6 bases from J, the gap between germline ends came to 16 bases. CDR1 is LNHDA, CDR2 SQIVND, per germline (reference sequence). The CDR3 nucleotides read TGTGCCAGTAGTGTGGGGCACAACGAGGATGGCTACACCTTC. Translating it yields CASSVGHNEDGYTF.

V usage is TRBV28 and J usage is TRBJ1-5; D is unresolved. Germline lookup yields CDR1 MDHEN and CDR2 SYDVKM. Trimming stripped 2 bases from V and 5 bases from J, with 7 bases between. The CDR3 has 13 residues. As DNA, the CDR3 is TGTGCCAGCAGTTTAGTCGGGGATCAGCCCCAGCATTTT. Translated, it gives CASSLVGDQPQHF.

The table lists this clone with a count of one. The rearrangement uses TRBV28 and TRBJ2-3; 8 bases are shared with TRBD2. Trimming cost V 5 bases and J 1 base; bases outside gene matches: 5. The CDR3 is made up of 15 amino acids. Germline CDR1 and CDR2: MDHEN and SYDVKM. The DNA of the CDR3 is TGTGCCAGCAGTCCGGGGGGGCCAGGCACAGATACGCAGTATTTT. It is translated as CASSPGGPGTDTQYF.

V is TRBV6-5 and J is TRBJ1-5, with D possibly TRBD1 on 5 matching bases. CDR1 is MNHEY, CDR2 SVGAGI, per germline. This CDR3 is built from 15 residues. V was trimmed by 8 bases and J by 4 bases, leaving 18 bases between them. The CDR3 reads CASSGWGQKNQPQHF. The CDR3 nucleotides are TGTGCCAGCTCGGGCTGGGGCCAGAAGAATCAGCCCCAGCATTTT.

The V gene is TRBV6-5, the J gene TRBJ2-2; 7 bases agree with TRBD2. The V and J ends lost 10 bases and 2 bases, in that order; junction bases with no gene match: 10. Looked up from germline, CDR1 is MNHEY and CDR2 is SVGAGI. The CDR3 consists of 15 residues. CDR3 loop: CATPFRDYNTGELFF. In nucleotides, the CDR3 is TGTGCCACCCCTTTCCGGGACTATAACACCGGGGAGCTGTTTTTT.

The V and J genes are TRBV10-3 and TRBJ1-2, with 9 bases lining up with TRBD1. The germline V gene has CDR1 ENHRY and CDR2 SYGVKD. Trimming removed 2 bases from V and 6 bases from J; junction bases left unmatched: 4. The length of the CDR3 is 14 residues. CDR3 DNA sequence: TGTGCCATCAGTGAGAAGGACAGGGGTGATGGCTACACCTTC. Residues: CAISEKDRGDGYTF.

V usage is TRBV3-1 (or the pseudogene TRBV3-2) and J usage is TRBJ1-1, with D tentatively TRBD1 (5 bases). CDR3 length: 15 amino acids. Deletions cut 4 bases from V and 4 bases from J, with 16 bases between. CDR1 and CDR2 (germline): LGHDT, YNNKEL (reference sequence). Here the CDR3 reads CASSPSGGVGTEAFF. The CDR3 nucleotides read TGTGCCAGCAGCCCCTCTGGGGGGGTGGGCACTGAAGCTTTCTTT.

The chain is built from TRBV6-2 or TRBV6-3 and TRBJ2-3; 9 bases agree with TRBD2. J was trimmed by 3 bases and V by 5 bases; bases with no gene match: 3. Germline V gene lookup returns CDR1 MNHEY and CDR2 SVGEGT. This CDR3 has 14 amino acids. The CDR3 sequence: CASSRAGGTDTQYF. CDR3 in DNA: TGTGCCAGCAGTCGAGCGGGGGGTACAGATACGCAGTATTTT.

The chain is built from TRBV6-1 and TRBJ1-2; D gene ambiguous. The CDR3 extends over 13 amino acids. V shed 1 base and J shed 7 bases, with 10 bases lying between them. CDR1 is MNHNS, CDR2 SASEGT, per germline. The CDR3 region is CASSEVQFRGYTF. The CDR3 coding sequence is TGTGCCAGCAGTGAAGTTCAGTTCCGTGGCTACACCTTC.

Only a few counts were recorded for this clone. This chain links TRBV7-8 with TRBJ2-3; tentative D call: TRBD1 (6 bases). V dropped 5 bases and J dropped 8 bases, with 11 bases sitting between them. CDR3 size: 12 residues. Germline CDR1 reads SGHVS; CDR2 reads FQNEAQ. The CDR3 DNA follows: TGTGCCAGCAGCCGTTTACAGGGTACGCAGTATTTT. Its protein is CASSRLQGTQYF.